Shown below are 29 T cell receptor beta chains from a single sample sequenced in a study of human T cells and chemical hapten exposure. Each CDR3 protein is one row after TCRdb ran MiXCR on the RACE reads. The table records 74,000 or so distinct CDR3 sequences, around 11% of them present only once. Documented time point: patch test 1, 2 weeks after DPC sensitization. Treatment here: therapeutic diphenylcyclopropenone sensitization with weekly scalp DPC. The specimen was whole blood, collected in connection with sensitization to the hapten diphenylcyclopropenone (DPC). Every receptor here comes from a woman aged 60-75 years with alopecia areata. Some clones in this sample may be carry-over from other donors' samples.

Many counts were recorded for this clonotype. This CDR3 is CASRTLAGGAYNEQFF. The CDR3 nucleotides are TGTGCCAGCAGGACACTAGCGGGGGGTGCCTACAATGAGCAGTTCTTC. This chain connects TRBV2 to TRBJ2-1; 12 positions match TRBD2. The germline V gene encodes CDR1 SNHLY and CDR2 FYNNEI. The CDR3 spans 16 residues. Unmatched junction bases numbered 5, after V lost 6 bases and J lost 2 bases.

This clonotype was observed a handful of times. V is TRBV11-2 and J is TRBJ2-1; TRBD1 agrees at 7 bases. The CDR3 extends over 14 amino acids. The V and J ends lost 5 bases and 3 bases, in that order; junction bases with no gene match: 4. Germline V lookup: CDR1 SGHAT, CDR2 FQNNGV. The CDR3 nucleotides read TGTGCCAGCAGCCCCCGACAGGGCTACAATGAGCAGTTCTTC. This codes for CASSPRQGYNEQFF.

A few counts support this clonotype. The rearrangement links TRBV19 to TRBJ1-6; D ambiguous. V was shortened by 6 bases and J by 0 bases, with 9 bases between the two germline ends. The CDR3 runs 15 residues. Germline loops: CDR1 LNHDA, CDR2 SQIVND (reference sequence). DNA of the CDR3: TGTGCCAGTAGGCCGGGAAGCTCCTATAATTCACCCCTCCACTTT. This sequence encodes CASRPGSSYNSPLHF. The full variable domain, with the rest looked up from reference TRBV19 and TRBJ1-6, is DGGITQSPKYLFRKEGQNVTLSCEQNLNHDAMYWYRQDPGQGLRLIYYSQIVNDFQKGDIAEGYSVSREKKESFPLTVTSAQKNPTAFYLCASRPGSSYNSPLHFGNGTRLTVT.

This clonotype was counted at least ten times. The chain uses TRBV6-6 and TRBJ1-1, with 8 bases lining up with TRBD1. Germline-derived CDR1 and CDR2 are MNHNY and SVGAGI (reference sequence). The CDR3 has 17 amino acids. V trimming: 5 bases; J trimming: 1 base; junction bases outside the gene matches: 12. The CDR3 DNA follows: TGTGCCAGCAGTCCCCCTTCGGGCAGGGGGCCGAACACTGAAGCTTTCTTT. This gives the protein CASSPPSGRGPNTEAFF.

This clonotype was seen ten or more times. The chain recombines TRBV15 with TRBJ2-1; 13 bases match TRBD2. Germline assignment: CDR1 LNHNV and CDR2 YYDKDF (reference sequence). Trimming removed 8 bases from V and 5 bases from J; junction bases left unmatched: 0. The length of the CDR3 is 13 residues. The CDR3, as DNA: TGTGCCACCGGACTAGCGGGAGACAATGAGCAGTTCTTC. It specifies CATGLAGDNEQFF.

There are a few counts of this clonotype. The rearrangement links TRBV7-3 to TRBJ2-1; a possible D gene is TRBD1 (6 bases). The V and J ends lost 5 bases and 9 bases respectively, with 23 bases between them. CDR3 length equals 16 residues. Looked up from germline, CDR1 is SGHTA and CDR2 is FQGTGA. The DNA for the CDR3 is TGTGCCAGCAGCGCGACCCCAATGACAGGAACCGGTGAGCAGTTCTTC. Protein: CASSATPMTGTGEQFF.

The chain combines TRBV20-1 with TRBJ2-1; 8 nucleotides agree with TRBD1. Trimming took 3 bases from V and 6 from J; bases not matched to a gene: 10. The germline gives CDR1 DFQATT, CDR2 SNEGSKA (reference sequence). The CDR3 covers 15 residues. The CDR3: CSASYRGVVSNEQFF. The CDR3 DNA sequence: TGCAGTGCTAGTTACAGGGGGGTGGTGAGCAATGAGCAGTTCTTC.

This clonotype was picked up many times. The chain employs TRBV7-9 and TRBJ1-2; TRBD1 aligns across 8 bases. Germline CDR1 and CDR2: SEHNR and FQNEAQ (reference sequence). V was clipped by 7 bases and J by 8 bases; unmatched bases: 9. The CDR3 has 13 residues. CDR3 amino acids: CASTGQGAWGYTF. In nucleotides, the CDR3 is TGTGCCAGCACTGGACAGGGAGCTTGGGGCTACACCTTC.

This clonotype was observed at least ten times. The chain uses TRBV11-2 and TRBJ2-2; D not resolved. This CDR3 region has 13 residues. With 4 bases removed from V and 6 bases from J, the gap between germline ends came to 9 bases. Germline lookup yields CDR1 SGHAT and CDR2 FQNNGV. The CDR3 nucleotides are TGTGCCAGCAGCTCTATAATCTCCGGGGAGCTGTTTTTT. This sequence encodes CASSSIISGELFF. The full variable domain, its missing parts supplied by reference TRBV11-2 and TRBJ2-2, is EAGVAQSPRYKIIEKRQSVAFWCNPISGHATLYWYQQILGQGPKLLIQFQNNGVVDDSQLPKDRFSAERLKGVDSTLKIQPAKLEDSAVYLCASSSIISGELFFGEGSRLTVL.

This clonotype was counted at least ten times. J is TRBJ2-3 and V is TRBV12-5; 8 bases are a match to TRBD2. Looked up from germline, CDR1 is LGHNT and CDR2 is FRNRAP. This CDR3 is built from 16 residues. The J segment lost 0 bases and the V segment lost 5 bases, leaving 7 bases of the junction unmatched. The chain's CDR3 is CASGPGGAGSTDTQYF. The CDR3 DNA reads as TGTGCTAGTGGTCCCGGGGGGGCAGGTAGCACAGATACGCAGTATTTT.

This chain links TRBV11-1 with TRBJ2-3; D call uncertain. Germline CDR1 and CDR2: SGHAT and FQDESV (reference sequence). This CDR3 is built from 12 residues. The V end was cut by 2 bases, the J end by 7 bases, with 7 bases between. The CDR3 loop reads CASSLKLYTQYF. The CDR3 region has the DNA TGTGCCAGCAGCTTAAAATTGTATACGCAGTATTTT.

This clonotype was picked up a small number of times. The chain is built from TRBV29-1 and TRBJ2-1; possibly TRBD1 for D (5 bases). With 6 bases removed from V and 0 bases from J, the gap between germline ends came to 9 bases. Germline V gives CDR1 SQVTM, CDR2 ANQGSEA. CDR3 length: 13 residues. The CDR3: CSVTASSYNEQFF. CDR3 nucleotide sequence: TGCAGCGTGACAGCTAGCTCCTACAATGAGCAGTTCTTC.

This chain links TRBV5-6 with TRBJ2-2, with 9 bases lining up with TRBD2. The length of the CDR3 is 19 residues. Germline V lookup: CDR1 SGHDT, CDR2 YYEEEE. J gave up 5 bases and V 4 bases, and 18 bases lay outside the gene matches. The CDR3 sequence is CASSPPQELAGDYTGELFF. The DNA for the CDR3 is TGTGCCAGCAGCCCACCGCAGGAATTAGCGGGGGATTATACCGGGGAGCTGTTTTTT.

This sequence joins TRBV12-3 or TRBV12-4 and TRBJ2-7; D is uncertain. The CDR3 loop spans 12 amino acids. Trimming pared 2 bases from V and 5 bases from J, leaving 7 bases between. The CDR3 loop reads CASSLSQNEQYF. The CDR3 nucleotides are TGTGCCAGCAGTTTAAGCCAGAACGAGCAGTACTTC.

The V call is TRBV20-1, the J call TRBJ2-7; 7 positions agree with TRBD1. Germline V lookup: CDR1 DFQATT, CDR2 SNEGSKA (reference sequence). Trimming at V came to 3 bases and at J to 2 bases, leaving 7 bases not matched to a gene. The CDR3 covers 14 residues. CDR3 protein: CSARPGQDPYEQYF. In DNA, the CDR3 is TGCAGTGCTAGGCCCGGACAGGATCCCTACGAGCAGTACTTC.

This clonotype was observed at least ten times. This rearrangement joins TRBV7-3 to TRBJ2-5; D gene ambiguous. Germline CDR1 is SGHTA and CDR2 is FQGTGA. The V end lost 1 base, the J end lost 4 bases, and 13 bases lay between the germline ends. This CDR3 has 15 amino acids. CDR3 amino acids: CASSLIGQMGETQYF. Here the CDR3 DNA reads TGTGCCAGCAGCTTAATTGGGCAGATGGGAGAGACCCAGTACTTC.

This clonotype was counted ten times or more. The chain couples TRBV20-1 to TRBJ2-5; 8 bases match TRBD2. The length of the CDR3 is 14 residues. CDR1 is DFQATT and CDR2 is SNEGSKA in the germline V gene (reference sequence). V was clipped by 2 bases and J by 5 bases; unmatched bases: 7. Here the CDR3 reads CSARNWGGRETQYF. Here the CDR3 DNA reads TGCAGTGCTAGAAACTGGGGCGGGAGGGAGACCCAGTACTTC.

The chain is built from TRBV15 and TRBJ1-6; TRBD1 is a possible D gene (5 bases). The ends were cut back, 0 bases at V and 8 bases at J, with 11 bases in the middle. CDR1 and CDR2 from the germline V gene are LNHNV and YYDKDF (reference sequence). The CDR3 spans 15 residues. This chain's CDR3 is CATSRDQGIDSPLHF. The CDR3 DNA sequence: TGTGCCACCAGCAGAGACCAGGGTATTGATTCACCCCTCCACTTT.

The J gene is TRBJ2-3, the V gene TRBV12-3 or TRBV12-4, with D unresolved. The V end lost 2 bases, the J end lost 5 bases, and 14 bases lay between the germline ends. CDR3 length: 15 residues. As DNA, the CDR3 is TGTGCCAGCAGTTTACGAGGCAGATTAGAAGATACGCAGTATTTT. Its translation: CASSLRGRLEDTQYF.

This clonotype was observed a few times. The chain has TRBV10-3 and TRBJ2-3; no clear D gene. The V gene's germline CDR1 is ENHRY and CDR2 SYGVKD. CDR3 length: 12 residues. Trimming shortened V by 0 bases and J by 2 bases, and 0 bases separated the two germline ends. In nucleotides, the CDR3 is TGTGCCATCAGTGAGTCCACAGATACGCAGTATTTT. Translation: CAISESTDTQYF.

The rearrangement links TRBV6-1 to TRBJ1-2; D is unclear. Looked up from germline, CDR1 is MNHNS and CDR2 is SASEGT. V was trimmed by 2 bases and J by 13 bases, leaving 11 bases between them. This CDR3 contains 11 residues. The CDR3 spells CASSEMKGPTF. DNA for the CDR3: TGTGCCAGCAGTGAAATGAAGGGCCCCACCTTC.

This clonotype turned up a few times. The chain recombines TRBV11-2 with TRBJ2-5; 8 nucleotides align to TRBD1. CDR3 length: 15 amino acids. With 3 bases clipped from V and 1 base from J, the junction kept 4 bases outside the gene matches. CDR1 and CDR2 (germline): SGHAT, FQNNGV. For the CDR3, the DNA is TGTGCCAGCAGCTTCGCGACAGGGGTCCAAGAGACCCAGTACTTC. It translates to CASSFATGVQETQYF.

The chain carries TRBV10-2 and TRBJ1-2; D is unresolved. The V and J ends lost 10 bases and 4 bases respectively, with 19 bases between them. Germline assignment: CDR1 WSHSY and CDR2 SAAADI. The CDR3 is 14 residues long. This CDR3 is CATSNPVLPYGYTF. The DNA for the CDR3 is TGCGCCACTTCCAACCCCGTCTTACCCTATGGCTACACCTTC.

This clonotype was seen a few times. The chain combines TRBV7-9 with TRBJ1-4, with no clear D. The CDR3 is made up of 14 amino acids. V lost 3 bases and J 7 bases, leaving 12 bases between the germline ends. The germline CDR1 and CDR2 sequences are SEHNR and FQNEAQ (reference sequence). The DNA for the CDR3 is TGTGCCAGCAGCTTCTTCACAGCCGTTGAAAAACTGTTTTTT. Amino acid sequence: CASSFFTAVEKLFF.

This clonotype was picked up a small number of times. V gene TRBV20-1 combines with J gene TRBJ2-1; 10 positions match TRBD2. The CDR3 length is 12 residues. CDR1 is DFQATT and CDR2 is SNEGSKA in the germline V gene (reference sequence). Trimming removed 5 bases from V and 10 bases from J; junction bases left unmatched: 5. The CDR3 sequence is CSARKLAGEQFF. DNA of the CDR3: TGCAGTGCTCGAAAACTAGCGGGAGAGCAGTTCTTC.

This chain joins TRBV5-1 and TRBJ1-6; D gene ambiguous. The germline V gene encodes CDR1 SGHRS and CDR2 YFSETQ. V was pared by 1 base and J by 8 bases, with 13 bases between. The CDR3 sequence is 15 residues long. CDR3 amino acids: CASSLSGQDDSPLHF. In DNA, the CDR3 is TGCGCCAGCAGCTTGAGCGGGCAGGACGATTCACCCCTCCACTTT.

V is TRBV7-2 and J is TRBJ2-3; TRBD2 is a possible D gene (6 bases). Trimming removed 4 bases at V and 4 bases at J, with 21 bases between. CDR1 is SGHTA, CDR2 FQGNSA, per germline. CDR3 size: 17 residues. The CDR3 bases are TGTGCCAGCAGCTCACACACTAACCTAGCGTCGGCAGATACGCAGTATTTT. This translates into CASSSHTNLASADTQYF.

This clonotype was observed a handful of times. The chain employs TRBV2 and TRBJ2-3, with no clear D. Trimming pared 10 bases from V and 6 bases from J, leaving 20 bases between. The germline V gene has CDR1 SNHLY and CDR2 FYNNEI. This CDR3 has 14 amino acids. The CDR3 DNA sequence: TGTGCCACCCCGCAGTGGGCCCTCACGGATACGCAGTATTTT. It is translated as CATPQWALTDTQYF.

The CDR3 sequence: CSVVPLGGQVPYNEQFF. The CDR3 nucleotides are TGCAGCGTTGTCCCTCTAGGTGGACAGGTGCCTTACAATGAGCAGTTCTTC. J is TRBJ2-1 and V is TRBV29-1; 7 bases are shared with TRBD1. There are 17 residues in the CDR3. The germline V gene encodes CDR1 SQVTM and CDR2 ANQGSEA. Trimming removed 4 bases from V and 4 bases from J; junction bases left unmatched: 16.